This T cell receptor beta chain was recovered during a study of early T cells in non-severe SARS-CoV-2 infection. Study summary: Sequencing targeted bulk RNA from unsorted whole blood, leaving chains unpaired.

This clonotype showed up just a few times. The CDR3 is made up of 12 amino acids. V was clipped by 2 bases and J by 6 bases, with 7 bases between them. TCRdb redid the calling of the 5' RACE reads with MiXCR, one entry per CDR3 protein. This sample carries some 120,000 distinct CDR3 sequences, more than 12% of them seen once, and the ten largest clones take 20% to 25%. The chain has TRBV12-3 or TRBV12-4 and TRBJ2-5, with TRBD1 as a possible D gene (6 bases). The sequencing input was whole blood. This sequence originates from an adult who was a healthcare worker with PCR-confirmed SARS-CoV-2 infection or an uninfected control (not recorded which). The CDR3, as DNA: TGTGCCAGCAGTTTAAGGGGGAAGACCCAGTACTTC. It codes for CASSLRGKTQYF.